The 25 T cell receptor beta chains below were found in one sample sequenced in a study of alternative splicing in chronic myeloid leukemia remission. About the study: Trial remission samples were taken at major or complete molecular response, at 12 or 24 months.

Poly-A-selected mRNA from about 1,000 ng total RNA formed the libraries. TCRdb re-analyzed the bulk RNA-seq reads; it lists each CDR3 protein once, without DNA. The sample includes fewer than 130 distinct CDR3 sequences, around 97% of them seen just once. Source: PBMCs or total blood leukocytes (not recorded which), taken during remission. The receptors originated from an adult with chronic myeloid leukemia.

The chain has TRBV12-3 or TRBV12-4 and TRBJ2-1; TCRdb's assignment of TRBD2 cannot be checked, as there is no DNA. This CDR3 has 16 residues. CDR3 amino acids: CASSFTSEGGYNEQFF.

The rearrangement joins TRBV29-1 to TRBJ1-3. Germline assignment: CDR1 SQVTM and CDR2 ANQGSEA. This CDR3 comprises 13 residues. The CDR3 protein is CSVASSTGNTIYF.

This clonotype has just one count. The genes are TRBV7-2 and TRBJ1-5. Germline CDR1 and CDR2: SGHTA and FQGNSA. CDR3 length: 15 residues. CDR3 amino acids: CASTPRGAVGQPQHF.

This sequence joins TRBV3-1 and TRBJ1-1; TCRdb proposes TRBD1, but this gene call is untestable without DNA. The CDR3 length is 17 residues. CDR1 is LGHDT, CDR2 YNNKEL, per germline (reference sequence). The chain's CDR3 is CASSQRFLRTENTEAFF.

The chain uses TRBV18 and TRBJ2-7; TCRdb selects TRBD2, and the lack of DNA leaves this call unchecked. There are 13 residues in the CDR3. Germline CDR1 reads KGHSH; CDR2 reads LQKENI. The CDR3 loop reads CASSPRPTYEQYF. The full variable domain, completed using reference TRBV18 and TRBJ2-7, is NAGVMQNPRHLVRRRGQEARLRCSPMKGHSHVYWYRQLPEEGLKFMVYLQKENIIDESGMPKERFSAEFPKEGPSILRIQQVVRGDSAAYFCASSPRPTYEQYFGPGTRLTVT.

This sequence joins TRBV10-3 and TRBJ2-1; TCRdb lists TRBD2, though no DNA is available to test this call. This CDR3 spans 14 amino acids. Germline CDR1 ENHRY, CDR2 SYGVKD. CDR3 protein: CAISEQLEGEEQFF.

This rearrangement joins TRBV7-2 to TRBJ2-3; TCRdb proposes TRBD2, but this gene call is untestable without DNA. The CDR3 has 15 amino acids. Germline V gives CDR1 SGHTA, CDR2 FQGNSA. CDR3: CASSLASGGTDTQYF.

The chain is built from TRBV7-9 and TRBJ2-3; TCRdb names TRBD2, which stays unverified in the absence of DNA. From germline, CDR1 is SEHNR and CDR2 FQNEAQ (reference sequence). The CDR3 is 16 residues long. The chain's CDR3 is CASSSDSSGRWYTQYF.

This clonotype was seen once. J is TRBJ2-1 and V is TRBV7-8; TCRdb's D call, TRBD2, is unchecked because there is no DNA. The CDR3 extends over 19 amino acids. Germline CDR1 SGHVS, CDR2 FQNEAQ. CDR3 region: CASSLAAGFSPSSYNEQFF.

The chain links TRBV18 to TRBJ1-1. Per the germline V gene, CDR1 is KGHSH and CDR2 is LQKENI. This CDR3 is 14 amino acids long. The CDR3 sequence is CASSPDSMNTEAFF.

This sequence joins TRBV25-1 and TRBJ2-7; TCRdb names TRBD2, which stays unverified in the absence of DNA. This CDR3 has 15 amino acids. Germline V gene sequence: CDR1 MGHDK, CDR2 SYGVNS. CDR3: CASSESPGGAYEQYF.

The chain employs TRBV20-1 and TRBJ2-1; TCRdb's D gene call, TRBD2, goes unchecked for lack of DNA. The CDR3 extends over 15 amino acids. The germline CDR1 and CDR2 sequences are DFQATT and SNEGSKA (reference sequence). CDR3 loop: CSAHASGTRDNEQFF.

The chain is built from TRBV7-9 and TRBJ2-5; checking the TCRdb D call of TRBD1 is not possible without DNA. Germline CDR1 and CDR2: SEHNR and FQNEAQ (reference sequence). The CDR3 has 14 residues. The CDR3 loop reads CASSPGQGQETQYF.

This chain links TRBV30 with TRBJ2-1; the TRBD2 assignment by TCRdb is unverifiable without DNA. Germline V gene lookup returns CDR1 GTSNPN and CDR2 SVGIG (reference sequence). The length of the CDR3 is 13 residues. This chain's CDR3 is CAWVGKSYNEQFF.

This sequence joins TRBV29-1 and TRBJ2-5; TCRdb proposes TRBD2, but this gene call is untestable without DNA. This CDR3 has 13 residues. In germline, CDR1 is SQVTM, CDR2 ANQGSEA. CDR3 residues: CSVGGSLGETQYF.

The V gene is TRBV5-1, the J gene TRBJ2-5; TCRdb returns TRBD2, unconfirmable since there is no DNA. The germline V gene encodes CDR1 SGHRS and CDR2 YFSETQ. This CDR3 has 13 amino acids. CDR3 residues: CASSLGAAETQYF.

This clonotype was recorded only once. The chain links TRBV20-1 to TRBJ1-2. The CDR3 has 14 residues. Germline V lookup: CDR1 DFQATT, CDR2 SNEGSKA (reference sequence). CDR3 residues: CSARPGAGGYGYTF.

The V and J genes are TRBV7-2 and TRBJ1-2. The CDR3 runs to 14 residues. Germline CDR1 reads SGHTA; CDR2 reads FQGNSA. CDR3 residues: CASSLQTENYGYTF.

The chain combines TRBV12-3 or TRBV12-4 with TRBJ1-4. The CDR3 sequence is 14 residues long. The CDR3 reads CASSPPAINEKLFF.

V gene TRBV6-6 combines with J gene TRBJ2-1; there is no DNA to check the TCRdb D call of TRBD2. This CDR3 is 15 amino acids long. Germline V lookup: CDR1 MNHNY, CDR2 SVGAGI (reference sequence). The CDR3 sequence: CASSYRRGPGNEQFF.

The V call is TRBV28, the J call TRBJ2-1. CDR1 is MDHEN and CDR2 is SYDVKM in the germline V gene. The CDR3 has 13 amino acids. CDR3 in amino acids: CASSFPGYNEQFF.

The V and J genes are TRBV29-1 and TRBJ2-1; the TCRdb call, TRBD2, lacks DNA for checking. This CDR3 is built from 13 residues. Looked up from germline, CDR1 is SQVTM and CDR2 is ANQGSEA. This CDR3 reads CSASDGPYNEQFF.

The chain links TRBV7-9 to TRBJ2-2; TCRdb proposes TRBD2, but this gene call is untestable without DNA. The length of the CDR3 is 14 residues. Germline V gene sequence: CDR1 SEHNR, CDR2 FQNEAQ (reference sequence). The CDR3: CASSRTGGTGELFF.

The rearrangement joins TRBV5-5 to TRBJ1-2. Germline CDR1 and CDR2: SGHKS and YYEKEE (reference sequence). The CDR3 contains 16 residues. Here the CDR3 reads CASSLDLPQSNYGYTF.

The chain combines TRBV6-4 with TRBJ1-1. The CDR3 totals 13 residues. Germline V gives CDR1 MRHNA, CDR2 SNTAGT. CDR3 sequence reads: CASSERDDTEAFF.